This TCR beta chain was sequenced for a study of control samples from healthy donors and cancer patients. Sequencing used immunoSEQ multiplex PCR; TCRdb keeps in-frame clones, though not all of them. Of about 230,000 clones in the sample, approximately 80% were seen once. CDR1 SGHAT and CDR2 FQNNGV come from the germline V gene. The CDR3 totals 14 residues. V lost 5 bases and J lost 6, with 16 bases in between. V is TRBV11-2 and J is TRBJ2-5, with D perhaps being TRBD1 or TRBD2 (5 bases each). The sequenced material came from PBMCs. The TCR sequence derives from a woman in her sixties or seventies with lung cancer. In nucleotides, the CDR3 is TGTGCCAGCAGCCCCCAGGGACCGCTCAAGACCCAGTACTTC. It encodes CASSPQGPLKTQYF.